This TCR beta chain was sequenced during a study of T cell responses to AZD1222 COVID-19 vaccine. Study-wide points: Seropositivity was recorded at baseline in only 6 or 7 AZD1222 recipients. Nearly half of spike-specific TCRs reportedly go after variant regions that carry no mutations.

About this clone: Its specificity is unknown.

The table came from immunoSEQ multiplex PCR; TCRdb's copy has only in-frame clones and leaves some out. Of fewer than 130,000 clones in the sample, about 85% are singletons; the top ten hold under 2.5%. CDR3 length: 15 amino acids. CDR1 and CDR2 from the germline V gene are SGDLS and YYNGEE. The ends were cut back, 2 bases at V and 6 bases at J, with 18 bases in the middle. The TCR sequence derives from an adult who received the AZD1222 COVID-19 vaccine. The specimen comprised peripheral blood, sampled 28 days after the second AZD1222 dose. The V and J genes are TRBV9 and TRBJ2-7; D unresolved. The CDR3 bases are TGTGCCAGCAGCGTGGCCGGCACAGCAGGTGTCGAGCAGTACTTC. It translates to CASSVAGTAGVEQYF.